This TCR beta chain was retrieved from a study of blood T cell repertoires in COVID-19. The age range of participants was about 18 to 100 years, with residence in 20 to 25 US areas. CDR1 MDHEN and CDR2 SYDVKM come from the germline V gene. This CDR3 is 16 amino acids long. With 6 bases removed from V and 2 bases from J, the gap between germline ends came to 17 bases. The protocol was immunoSEQ multiplex PCR, while the TCRdb copy is restricted to in-frame clones and leaves out a portion. The sample shows about 280,000 clones, around 90% of them seen only once. Input material: PBMCs or T cells enriched from blood (not recorded which). The chain employs TRBV28 and TRBJ2-4; possibly TRBD2 for D (5 bases). The sequence was obtained from a woman aged 25 to 39 who had recovered from COVID-19. CDR3 region: CASSHPPGRTKNIQYF. As DNA, the CDR3 is TGTGCCAGCAGCCACCCGCCGGGAAGGACCAAAAACATTCAGTACTTC.